This TCR beta chain comes out of a study of shared clonotypes between healthy human individuals. About this clone: Its antigen is unidentified.

TCRdb's table, derived via immunoSEQ multiplex PCR, lists solely in-frame clones and lacks some. The sample comprises roughly 500,000 clones, 76% of which are singletons, and 10% to 15% rests with the top ten. Study-level points and caveats: Among donors, the sharing of clonotypes was expected to be influenced by sequencing depth.

This sequence was found in a woman aged 40 to 50 in good health. Some clones in this sample may be carry-over from other donors' samples. Sample: PBMCs.

CDR3 sequence reads: CSVIGLSTDTQYF. For the CDR3, the DNA is TGCAGCGTTATAGGTCTGAGCACAGATACGCAGTATTTT. The chain couples TRBV29-1 to TRBJ2-3; no clear D. Looked up from germline, CDR1 is SQVTM and CDR2 is ANQGSEA. The CDR3 sequence is 13 residues long. V was trimmed by 5 bases and J by 0 bases, leaving 9 bases between them.